Following are 26 T cell receptor beta chains from one sample sequenced in a study of blood T cell repertoires in COVID-19. Measured with immunoSEQ multiplex PCR; TCRdb has only the in-frame clones, and not every one. The sample carries fewer than 150,000 clones, roughly 84% recorded once. Sequencing was done on a sample of peripheral blood. The source of these receptors is a woman aged 40 to 49 with acute or convalescent COVID-19.

The chain carries TRBV5-6 and TRBJ1-3; 7 bases are a match to TRBD1. V dropped 0 bases and J dropped 0; count of bases not matched to a gene: 3. Germline-derived CDR1 and CDR2 are SGHDT and YYEEEE. The CDR3 is 16 residues long. CDR3 in DNA: TGTGCCAGCAGCTTGGTCGCAGGGGGCTCTGGAAACACCATATATTTT. This sequence encodes CASSLVAGGSGNTIYF.

J is TRBJ1-5 and V is TRBV30; D call uncertain. CDR1 and CDR2 from the germline V gene are GTSNPN and SVGIG (reference sequence). Trimming took 1 base from V and 6 from J, leaving 13 bases between them. This CDR3 contains 14 residues. The CDR3 is CAWSAYPDTQPQHF. CDR3 sequence (DNA): TGTGCCTGGAGTGCTTACCCAGACACTCAGCCCCAGCATTTT.

The chain employs TRBV5-8 and TRBJ2-7; the D gene is possibly TRBD1 (5 bases). Trimming left V 2 bases short and J 5 bases short, with 14 bases between. The CDR3 runs to 14 residues. CDR1 SGHTS and CDR2 YDEGEE come from the germline V gene. In DNA, the CDR3 is TGTGCCAGCAGCTTCGCAATACAGGTCGACGAGCAGTACTTC. Translating gives CASSFAIQVDEQYF.

This chain uses TRBV29-1 with TRBJ2-3; perhaps TRBD2 as D (5 bases). Per germline, CDR1 SQVTM and CDR2 ANQGSEA. V was clipped by 5 bases and J by 1 base, with 7 bases between them. This CDR3 region has 12 residues. This chain's CDR3 is CSVTGGTDTQYF. CDR3 nucleotide sequence: TGCAGCGTTACCGGGGGCACAGATACGCAGTATTTT.

The V gene is TRBV5-5, the J gene TRBJ2-1; 7 bases align to TRBD2. The V gene end was trimmed by 4 bases and the J gene end by 2 bases; junction bases not matched to a gene: 6. Germline V gene data show CDR1 as SGHKS and CDR2 as YYEKEE (reference sequence). The CDR3 runs 15 residues. The CDR3 nucleotides read TGTGCCAGCAGCCGGGAGGCCGTTACCTACAATGAGCAGTTCTTC. As protein: CASSREAVTYNEQFF.

This chain connects TRBV6-5 to TRBJ2-1; 10 bases agree with TRBD2. Trimming cost V 7 bases and J 9 bases; bases outside gene matches: 12. The CDR3 has 15 residues. CDR1 MNHEY and CDR2 SVGAGI come from the germline V gene. The CDR3 DNA reads TGTGCCAGCAACGAAGGCCTAGCGGGGGTGGGTGAGCAGTTCTTC. The encoded protein is CASNEGLAGVGEQFF.

The genes are TRBV12-3 or TRBV12-4 and TRBJ1-6; 7 nucleotides align to TRBD1. The CDR3 runs 13 residues. After removal of 6 bases from V and 8 bases from J, the junction contained 4 bases not matched to a gene. DNA for the CDR3: TGTGCCAGCAGACCGGGACAGCATTCACCCCTCCACTTT. Translation: CASRPGQHSPLHF.

The gene calls are TRBV28 and TRBJ2-3, with 12 bases matching TRBD2. This CDR3 region has 15 residues. In germline, CDR1 is MDHEN, CDR2 SYDVKM. After removal of 3 bases from V and 9 bases from J, the junction contained 7 bases not matched to a gene. The CDR3 DNA follows: TGTGCCAGCAGTTTGAGACTAGCGGGGGTTACAACGCAGTATTTT. Protein product: CASSLRLAGVTTQYF.

This rearrangement joins TRBV5-1 to TRBJ1-2; 9 bases map to TRBD1. This CDR3 contains 15 residues. Per germline, CDR1 SGHRS and CDR2 YFSETQ. V lost 4 bases, J lost 4 bases, and 8 bases stayed unmatched. The CDR3: CASSTTGTGSYGYTF. CDR3 coding DNA: TGCGCCAGCAGCACTACCGGGACAGGGAGCTATGGCTACACCTTC. Full variable domain (outside the CDR3, taken from reference TRBV5-1 and TRBJ1-2): KAGVTQTPRYLIKTRGQQVTLSCSPISGHRSVSWYQQTPGQGLQFLFEYFSETQRNKGNFPGRFSGRQFSNSRSEMNVSTLELGDSALYLCASSTTGTGSYGYTFGSGTRLTVV.

The CDR3 DNA follows: TGTGCCAGCAGCCGTGAGGCCCCTCAGCCCCAGCATTTT. It codes for CASSREAPQPQHF. This chain uses TRBV12-3 or TRBV12-4 with TRBJ1-5; D is unclear. The CDR3 contains 13 residues. Trimming stripped 6 bases from V and 6 bases from J, with 12 bases between.

This sequence joins TRBV2 and TRBJ2-3; a weak D match, TRBD1 (6 bases). The CDR3 is made up of 14 amino acids. Germline V gene lookup returns CDR1 SNHLY and CDR2 FYNNEI. Trimming pared 11 bases from V and 4 bases from J, leaving 19 bases between. As DNA, the CDR3 is TGTGCCTGGCCGACGAACAGGGATGCAGATACGCAGTATTTT. Translating gives CAWPTNRDADTQYF.

The rearrangement uses TRBV3-1 (or the pseudogene TRBV3-2) and TRBJ2-1; the match to TRBD1 covers 10 bases. V gave up 5 bases and J gave up 6 bases; unmatched junction bases: 7. CDR3 size: 15 residues. CDR1 is LGHDT and CDR2 is YNNKEL in the germline V gene (reference sequence). CDR3 nucleotide sequence: TGTGCCAGCAGCTACGGGACAGGGGTTTTCAATGAGCAGTTCTTC. Translation: CASSYGTGVFNEQFF.

This clone turned up a few times. The rearrangement joins TRBV5-1 to TRBJ2-2, with a possible D match to TRBD2 (6 bases). V lost 1 base to trimming and J lost 2 bases, with 12 bases between them. This CDR3 has 16 amino acids. Germline V gives CDR1 SGHRS, CDR2 YFSETQ. The CDR3 sequence is CASSLSGRGNTGELFF. The DNA for the CDR3 is TGCGCCAGCAGCTTGAGCGGGCGGGGTAACACCGGGGAGCTGTTTTTT.

The chain carries TRBV9 and TRBJ1-1; 8 nucleotides line up with TRBD1. V lost 3 bases, J lost 1 base, and 5 bases stayed unmatched. The CDR3 is made up of 15 amino acids. Germline CDR1 and CDR2: SGDLS and YYNGEE. The DNA for the CDR3 is TGTGCCAGCAGCGACCTACAGGGGGGGAACACTGAAGCTTTCTTT. It codes for CASSDLQGGNTEAFF.

This clone came up once. The rearrangement links TRBV7-2 to TRBJ2-7, with a possible D match to TRBD1 (5 bases). V dropped 6 bases and J dropped 3 bases, with 18 bases sitting between them. Germline loops: CDR1 SGHTA, CDR2 FQGNSA. CDR3 length: 15 residues. DNA for the CDR3: TGTGCCAGCAGACGACACGCCGGACAAAGCTACGAGCAGTACTTC. Amino acid sequence: CASRRHAGQSYEQYF.

This sequence joins TRBV2 and TRBJ2-7; 7 nucleotides match TRBD2. The CDR3 has 13 amino acids. Germline loops: CDR1 SNHLY, CDR2 FYNNEI. The trim removed 8 bases at V and 6 bases at J, leaving 10 bases unmatched. CDR3 amino acids: CASVPTGEGEQYF. The CDR3 DNA follows: TGTGCCAGCGTTCCAACTGGGGAGGGCGAGCAGTACTTC. The full variable domain, its missing parts supplied by reference TRBV2 and TRBJ2-7, is EPEVTQTPSHQVTQMGQEVILRCVPISNHLYFYWYRQILGQKVEFLVSFYNNEISEKSEIFDDQFSVERPDGSNFTLKIRSTKLEDSAMYFCASVPTGEGEQYFGPGTRLTVT.

The rearrangement uses TRBV7-2 and TRBJ1-2, with TRBD1 as a possible D gene (5 bases). Germline CDR1 SGHTA, CDR2 FQGNSA. V lost 5 bases and J 7 bases, leaving 20 bases between the germline ends. The CDR3 totals 15 residues. The CDR3 sequence is CASSPRAGTTSGYTF. As DNA, the CDR3 is TGTGCCAGCAGCCCGAGGGCAGGGACTACGAGTGGCTACACCTTC.

About this clone itself: Other DNA variants within this sample encode the same CDR3. The chain uses TRBV5-1 and TRBJ1-1; no reliable D call. CDR1 SGHRS and CDR2 YFSETQ come from the germline V gene. The CDR3 length is 14 residues. V shed 0 bases and J shed 0 bases, with 6 bases lying between them. The CDR3: CASSLGQMNTEAFF. For the CDR3, the DNA is TGCGCCAGCAGCTTGGGACAAATGAACACTGAAGCTTTCTTT.

J is TRBJ2-1 and V is TRBV27, with TRBD1 identical over 9 bases. CDR1 is MNHEY and CDR2 is SMNVEV in the germline V gene (reference sequence). The CDR3 covers 15 residues. The V gene end was trimmed by 4 bases and the J gene end by 11 bases; junction bases not matched to a gene: 12. The CDR3 protein is CASSSPGQGFPQQFF. The DNA of the CDR3 is TGTGCCAGCAGTTCCCCGGGACAGGGTTTCCCGCAGCAGTTCTTC.

The chain carries TRBV28 and TRBJ2-3, with a tentative D call TRBD1 (6 bases). There are 12 residues in the CDR3. Germline CDR1 is MDHEN and CDR2 is SYDVKM. The V end was cut by 10 bases, the J end by 2 bases, with 10 bases between. The DNA of the CDR3 is TGTGCCACAAGACAGGCCACAGATACGCAGTATTTT. Encoded protein: CATRQATDTQYF.

The chain employs TRBV7-8 and TRBJ1-1, with D unclear. The V gene's germline CDR1 is SGHVS and CDR2 FQNEAQ. Trimming cost V 3 bases and J 1 base, with 6 bases left between them. CDR3 length: 13 amino acids. CDR3 in amino acids: CASSFSENTEAFF. The CDR3 nucleotides read TGTGCCAGCAGCTTCTCAGAGAACACTGAAGCTTTCTTT.

The chain is built from TRBV9 and TRBJ1-1, with D unresolved. Germline CDR1 SGDLS, CDR2 YYNGEE. CDR3 length equals 14 residues. The V gene lost 0 bases and the J gene lost 7 bases, with 13 bases spanning the gap. The CDR3 is CASSVDGGDHEAFF. The DNA for the CDR3 is TGTGCCAGCAGCGTAGATGGAGGTGACCATGAAGCTTTCTTT.

CDR3 protein: CASSLKGMNTEAFF. The CDR3 nucleotides are TGCGCCAGCAGCTTAAAGGGGATGAACACTGAAGCTTTCTTT. The chain links TRBV5-1 to TRBJ1-1, with D tentatively TRBD1 (5 bases). Trimming shortened V by 2 bases and J by 0 bases, and 8 bases separated the two germline ends. The CDR3 sequence is 14 residues long. Germline V lookup: CDR1 SGHRS, CDR2 YFSETQ.

The J gene is TRBJ1-1, the V gene TRBV2; 9 bases fit TRBD1. The CDR3 has 12 residues. The V gene's germline CDR1 is SNHLY and CDR2 FYNNEI. V was clipped by 4 bases and J by 11 bases; unmatched bases: 5. The CDR3 is CASSADRGTAFF. CDR3 bases: TGTGCCAGCAGTGCGGACAGGGGTACGGCTTTCTTT.

The rearrangement joins TRBV7-8 to TRBJ2-7; 9 nucleotides agree with TRBD1. V gave up 5 bases and J gave up 3 bases; unmatched junction bases: 5. There are 14 residues in the CDR3. CDR1 is SGHVS, CDR2 FQNEAQ, per germline. CDR3 DNA sequence: TGTGCCAGCAGCCCTGCGACAGGGGGCTACGAGCAGTACTTC. It is translated as CASSPATGGYEQYF. Variable domain in full (rest from reference TRBV7-8 and TRBJ2-7): GAGVSQSPRYKVAKRGQDVALRCDPISGHVSLFWYQQALGQGPEFLTYFQNEAQLDKSGLPSDRFFAERPEGSVSTLKIQRTQQEDSAVYLCASSPATGGYEQYFGPGTRLTVT.

This clone was counted once. The V and J genes are TRBV7-2 and TRBJ2-3; TRBD2 matches at 8 bases. J was trimmed by 1 base and V by 2 bases; bases with no gene match: 5. Germline V gene data show CDR1 as SGHTA and CDR2 as FQGNSA. The CDR3 runs 16 residues. This CDR3 reads CASSLSFGGGTDTQYF. CDR3 coding DNA: TGTGCCAGCAGCTTATCCTTCGGGGGGGGCACAGATACGCAGTATTTT.